This record covers a single T cell receptor (beta chain). What this receptor recognizes is not known. No base-level quality is on record; no much larger clone is a single base apart. CDR1 and CDR2 are drawn from the germline V gene: SGHDN, FVKESK. The CDR3, cysteine through phenylalanine, is 16 amino acids long. The read is trimmed to its CDR3 DNA, 48 bases read in frame from base 1. V loses 1 base of germline sequence and J loses 4 bases, and the interval between the two ends is 11 bases. The meaning of the sample's time point label: newly diagnosed GD, antithyroid drugs for less than 3 months. For both TCR sequencing and RNA sequencing, RNA was extracted from PBMCs using TRIzol. The diagnosis of Graves' disease followed American Thyroid Association guidelines. Patients were recruited from an endocrinology department in Xi'an, China. From each patient, around 9.3 milliliters of peripheral blood was collected into an EDTA anticoagulant tube. Ficoll Paque Plus density gradient separation was used to isolate PBMCs, and no further T cell sorting was performed. RNA quality was checked with an Agilent 2100 Bioanalyzer and agarose gel, and concentration with a NanoDrop 2000.

The method behind the library was multiplex PCR. Sequencing was carried out with an Illumina HiSeq 4000. iRepertoire HTBI primers and Arm-PCR amplification of CDR3 regions were used to construct TCR beta libraries. PCR products were gel purified before sequencing. In the source study's methods: Gene usage analysis of CDR3 amino acid clonotypes used the roughly 62 TRBV and some 13 TRBJ segments found across samples. COPE and FqMerger were used to merge the filtered high-quality paired reads into contigs. BLAST was used to align contigs to the IMGT TRBV, TRBD and TRBJ reference genes, and CDR3 was defined following IMGT. Highly expanded clones were defined as clonotypes with a frequency above 0.1%. Repertoire diversity was measured by Shannon entropy, and V-J evenness by the Gini coefficient. Public clonotypes were defined as clonotypes shared by more than one individual. TCRdb trimmed the raw reads at Q25, called clones with MiXCR and kept productive beta chains. Rows with one shared CDR3 protein collapse into an entry with the most common genes and DNA. TCRdb, not the authors, supplied the V and J calls. Across this sample there are some 410,000 distinct CDR3 sequences, with around 17% seen only once. Around 10% of the sample is in the top ten clones.

This record belongs to a study of regulatory T cells in long-lasting Graves disease (dated by TCRdb to about 2021). Broadly, across the study: Patients with newly diagnosed Graves' disease had been on antithyroid drugs for under 3 months. A total of 33 samples underwent TCR sequencing: 13 from persistent and 20 from newly diagnosed Graves' disease patients. Persistent Graves' disease patients were compared with newly diagnosed Graves' disease patients by peripheral blood TCR sequencing and RNA sequencing. The study took place in China and was registered as a clinical trial.

Broader findings and caveats from the paper: Patients with persistent disease shared more public clonotypes (under 3,000) than newly diagnosed patients did (about 970). Because the primary lesion, thyroid tissue, could not be accessed, the study looked at peripheral blood alone. As a limitation, the authors acknowledged that the small sample size may reduce accuracy. Sequencing and analysis were limited to the TCR beta chain. Persistent Graves' disease patients showed lower TCR Shannon entropy and fewer highly expanded clones than newly diagnosed patients, suggesting clonal expansion. TRBV28, TRBJ1-2 and TRBJ2-5 were preferentially used in persistent disease, while TRBV20-1 and TRBJ2-1 were favored in newly diagnosed disease.

The sample was also reused in another study, on T cells in Graves' hyperthyroidism and ophthalmopathy. From the second report: Graves' hyperthyroidism was defined as stable when no progression to ophthalmopathy occurred over 18 months of follow-up. Hyperthyroidism patients were aged 18 to 65 years and newly diagnosed, with disease duration of less than 2 months. Any patient with an uncontrolled infection, another autoimmune disease, pregnancy or lactation was excluded. Diagnoses were established on the basis of clinical symptoms, serum thyroxine and TRAb, thyroid ultrasound, and orbital computed tomography. The first round of RT-PCR for the TCR CDR3 was performed with the HTBI primer set and the Qiagen OneStep RT-PCR kit. Most expanded thyroid clonotypes (frequency above 0.001) were also detected in blood, suggesting blood repertoires may reflect thyroid immune responses. In cross-validation, a model built on a 13 V-J signature told ophthalmopathy apart from stable hyperthyroidism with about 90% sensitivity and about 81% specificity, and in testing the same model reached 80%/75%. In validation, the model predicted progression to ophthalmopathy a median of around 6.5 months before onset, with about 71% sensitivity and around 76% specificity. A discovery cohort of approximately 97 patients, about 44 with Graves' ophthalmopathy and approximately 60 with stable Graves' hyperthyroidism, was used to find distinguishing TCR V-J signatures. An independent validation cohort of 18 to 20 hyperthyroidism patients and about 15 patients who later progressed to ophthalmopathy tested prospective prediction of ophthalmopathy. For training and testing, the 100 or so patients in the discovery cohort were randomly divided in a 7:3 ratio. The study also compared thyroid tissue and blood T-cell repertoires from 6 or 7 Graves' hyperthyroidism patients. After sampling, hyperthyroidism patients received methimazole starting at 30 mg daily, and ophthalmopathy patients received high-dose intravenous methylprednisolone. Libraries were constructed in a second round of multiplex PCR, after which size selection and purification were carried out. Paired-end sequencing of the libraries was performed with 100 bp reads on an Illumina HiSeq2000. SOAPnuke was used to process the raw data, with reads discarded if the reads contained adapters or uncalled bases, had a mean Phred below 15, or lacked an exact constant-primer or identifier match. COPE v1.2.5 was used to merge high-quality paired reads, and clonotypes were defined as unique nucleotide sequences. MiTCR v1.1 was used to align clonotypes to the IMGT TRBV, TRBD and TRBJ reference segments. Analysis was restricted to V-J combinations with a frequency above 0.0001, which covered roughly 99% of repertoires. The TCS score was defined as the ratio of F50 (clonal expansion) to E x V (chaos), calculated using BLOSUM62-based TCRdist between CDR3 peptides within each V-J. Welch's t-statistics and random forest reduced some 510 V-J features to around 14, which were used in a naive Bayes classifier (R e1071). Sample size was not statistically predetermined, and investigators were not blinded to group allocation. The paper describes TCR Vbeta CDR3 sequencing of 135 peripheral blood samples, made up of 43 ophthalmopathy patients, more than 70 hyperthyroidism patients and about 17 progressor patients.

This sequence was found in a woman in her 30s with Graves disease. Donor details come from another sample of the same person, matched by shared clones. The material was peripheral blood mononuclear cells (PBMCs), obtained at new diagnosis, from a patient treated with antithyroid drugs. Recombination connected TRBV14 to TRBJ1-6; a confident D gene designation cannot be given. The sequence in DNA is TGTGCCAGCAGCCAAGGGGAGTCTGGTTATAATTCACCCCTCCACTTT. It specifies CASSQGESGYNSPLHF.